A single sample gave rise to the 30 T cell receptor beta chains below, sequenced in a study of T cell repertoires in cytomegalovirus infection. These receptors' antigens are unknown. In TCRdb, the reads were re-called with MiXCR into one record per CDR3 protein. The sample lists approximately 600,000 distinct CDR3 sequences, approximately 40% occurring once. This specimen was cultured PBMCs, taken from culture after CMV antigen stimulation. These receptors were collected from a human donor in good health (CMV status not recorded). Some clones in this sample may be carry-over from other donors' samples.

The V and J genes are TRBV19 and TRBJ1-1; weak D call: TRBD1 (5 bases). This CDR3 has 13 residues. Trimming left V 6 bases short and J 8 bases short, with 16 bases between. Per germline, CDR1 LNHDA and CDR2 SQIVND (reference sequence). The CDR3 spells CASSNMGQGEAFF. CDR3 sequence (DNA): TGTGCCAGTAGCAATATGGGCCAGGGAGAAGCTTTCTTT.

The chain employs TRBV5-4 and TRBJ1-6, with D possibly matching TRBD1 (6 bases). The CDR3 consists of 14 residues. The V gene lost 4 bases and the J gene lost 7 bases, with 12 bases spanning the gap. Germline V gene lookup returns CDR1 SGHNT and CDR2 YYREEE (reference sequence). The CDR3 DNA follows: TGTGCCAGCAGCAAGGACAGAACAAATTCACCCCTCCACTTT. Its translation is CASSKDRTNSPLHF.

The chain links TRBV7-9 to TRBJ1-4; TRBD1 agrees at 8 bases. CDR3 length equals 15 residues. Germline V lookup: CDR1 SEHNR, CDR2 FQNEAQ (reference sequence). V was pared by 2 bases and J by 8 bases, with 7 bases of the junction left unmatched. CDR3: CASSLSGQGGEKLFF. The CDR3 DNA is TGTGCCAGCAGCTTATCCGGACAGGGTGGGGAAAAACTGTTTTTT.

J is TRBJ2-1 and V is TRBV12-3 or TRBV12-4, with TRBD1 matching over 7 bases. The CDR3 spans 14 residues. The V segment lost 7 bases and the J segment 5 bases; nucleotides outside the gene matches: 8. The CDR3 DNA reads as TGTGCCAGCATCCACGGGACAGTGGACAATGAGCAGTTCTTC. The encoded protein is CASIHGTVDNEQFF.

CDR3 loop: CASSLTAGLAGGRSDNEQFF. DNA of the CDR3: TGTGCCAGCAGCCTCACCGCGGGACTAGCGGGAGGCCGCAGTGACAATGAGCAGTTCTTC. This rearrangement joins TRBV7-2 to TRBJ2-1; 15 bases are a match to TRBD2. This CDR3 has 20 residues. Germline V gives CDR1 SGHTA, CDR2 FQGNSA. Germline trimming cut 5 bases from V and 5 bases from J; bases unmatched to any gene: 16.

The chain carries TRBV6-2 or TRBV6-3 and TRBJ2-7; TRBD2 matches 7 bases. Germline V lookup: CDR1 MNHEY, CDR2 SVGEGT. V shed 7 bases, J shed 3 bases, and the junction held 18 bases outside the gene matches. The CDR3 loop spans 17 amino acids. CDR3 loop: CASTKSMGGTFNYEQYF. As DNA, the CDR3 is TGTGCCAGCACGAAATCCATGGGGGGGACGTTCAACTACGAGCAGTACTTC.

The chain is built from TRBV4-1 and TRBJ1-1, with 7 nucleotides matching TRBD1. In germline, CDR1 is MGHRA, CDR2 YSYEKL. This CDR3 has 16 residues. Trimming at V came to 2 bases and at J to 2 bases, leaving 8 bases not matched to a gene. CDR3 amino acids: CASSQFLDRSNTEAFF. In DNA, the CDR3 is TGCGCCAGCAGCCAATTCTTGGACAGGTCTAACACTGAAGCTTTCTTT.

The chain is built from TRBV19 and TRBJ2-1; no clear D gene. This CDR3 is built from 19 residues. CDR1 LNHDA and CDR2 SQIVND come from the germline V gene (reference sequence). The germline V and J ends were trimmed by 6 bases and 1 base, with 25 bases remaining between them. In DNA, the CDR3 is TGTGCCAGTAGCTATCAAGCCCTCCGGGTCCACCTGTCCTACAATGAGCAGTTCTTC. It codes for CASSYQALRVHLSYNEQFF.

The CDR3 DNA sequence: TGTGCCAGCAGCTTAGCGAGGCTAGCGGGAGGACCTAGCACAGATACGCAGTATTTT. Encoded protein: CASSLARLAGGPSTDTQYF. This rearrangement joins TRBV7-6 to TRBJ2-3, with 11 bases matching TRBD2. CDR1 and CDR2 (germline): SGHVS, FNYEAQ. J was trimmed by 0 bases and V by 0 bases; bases with no gene match: 8. This CDR3 comprises 19 residues.

This clonotype was seen only a few times. The rearrangement joins TRBV19 to TRBJ2-2, with D uncertain. The germline V and J ends were trimmed by 2 bases and 6 bases, with 4 bases remaining between them. The length of the CDR3 is 12 residues. Germline V gene lookup returns CDR1 LNHDA and CDR2 SQIVND (reference sequence). The CDR3 coding sequence is TGTGCCAGTAGTATATTGGCCGGGGAGCTGTTTTTT. Its protein product is CASSILAGELFF.

V is TRBV20-1 and J is TRBJ2-7, with TRBD1 matching over 7 bases. CDR1 DFQATT and CDR2 SNEGSKA come from the germline V gene (reference sequence). The CDR3 length is 14 residues. Germline trimming cut 4 bases from V and 4 bases from J; bases unmatched to any gene: 10. The CDR3 protein is CSANNDRDGYEQYF. CDR3 DNA: TGCAGTGCTAATAACGACAGGGACGGGTACGAGCAGTACTTC.

This clonotype was picked up many times. V and J are TRBV7-2 and TRBJ2-3; 15 bases fit TRBD2. The CDR3 runs 16 residues. V dropped 3 bases and J dropped 8; count of bases not matched to a gene: 6. Germline lookup yields CDR1 SGHTA and CDR2 FQGNSA. CDR3: CASSLGTSGRRGTQYF. The CDR3, as DNA: TGTGCCAGCAGCTTGGGGACTAGCGGGAGGCGGGGTACGCAGTATTTT. The whole variable domain, filled in from reference TRBV7-2 and TRBJ2-3, reads GAGVSQSPSNKVTEKGKDVELRCDPISGHTALYWYRQSLGQGLEFLIYFQGNSAPDKSGLPSDRFSAERTGGSVSTLTIQRTQQEDSAVYLCASSLGTSGRRGTQYFGPGTRLTVL.

The chain uses TRBV12-3 or TRBV12-4 and TRBJ2-3; perhaps TRBD2 as D (7 bases). This CDR3 contains 18 residues. With 6 bases removed from V and 8 bases from J, the gap between germline ends came to 30 bases. CDR3 residues: CASRHGGARGGGVGTQYF. CDR3 nucleotide sequence: TGTGCCAGCAGACACGGAGGGGCTAGGGGGGGGGGGGTGGGTACGCAGTATTTT.

In this sample, this clonotype turned up many times. The chain employs TRBV7-2 and TRBJ2-7; tentatively, D is TRBD1 (6 bases). The length of the CDR3 is 14 residues. V dropped 5 bases and J dropped 3 bases, with 14 bases sitting between them. Per the germline V gene, CDR1 is SGHTA and CDR2 is FQGNSA. CDR3 coding DNA: TGTGCCAGCAGCATCAGGGGCGTTGGCTACGAGCAGTACTTC. Translating gives CASSIRGVGYEQYF.

The chain has TRBV4-1 and TRBJ1-4; no clear D gene. From germline, CDR1 is MGHRA and CDR2 YSYEKL. V lost 0 bases, J lost 11 bases, and 13 bases lay in between. The CDR3 length is 14 residues. DNA for the CDR3: TGCGCCAGCAGCCAAGATCAGATGGGAGGGAAACTGTTTTTT. Translating gives CASSQDQMGGKLFF.

Only a few counts were recorded for this clonotype. V is TRBV7-2 and J is TRBJ1-6, with a tentative D call TRBD1 (5 bases). The CDR3 is made up of 17 amino acids. The germline CDR1 and CDR2 sequences are SGHTA and FQGNSA. V gave up 3 bases and J gave up 0 bases, with 12 bases separating them. CDR3 coding DNA: TGTGCCAGCAGCTTCGAAGACAGAAGCTCCTATAATTCACCCCTCCACTTT. It encodes CASSFEDRSSYNSPLHF.

The rearrangement links TRBV7-2 to TRBJ2-3; TRBD2 agrees at 7 bases. CDR3 size: 16 residues. Germline CDR1 reads SGHTA; CDR2 reads FQGNSA. Germline trimming cut 8 bases from V and 3 bases from J; bases unmatched to any gene: 14. The CDR3 DNA follows: TGTGCCAGCTTCCCGGGAGGCTCCGTACGGACAGATACGCAGTATTTT. Encoded protein: CASFPGGSVRTDTQYF.

This clonotype has only a few counts. The chain couples TRBV12-3 or TRBV12-4 to TRBJ2-1; the D call may be TRBD1 or TRBD2 (5 bases each). The CDR3 has 13 amino acids. V lost 6 bases and J 9 bases, leaving 15 bases between the germline ends. The CDR3 region has the DNA TGTGCCAGCAGCCCAGGGAGCGGCCTTGAGCAGTTCTTC. Its translation is CASSPGSGLEQFF.

In this sample, this clonotype turned up many times. The rearrangement joins TRBV7-2 to TRBJ2-5; perhaps TRBD1 as D (6 bases). Trimming stripped 2 bases from V and 1 base from J, with 8 bases between. The germline V gene has CDR1 SGHTA and CDR2 FQGNSA. CDR3 length equals 14 residues. CDR3: CASSLRGSQETQYF. CDR3 DNA sequence: TGTGCCAGCAGCTTAAGGGGGAGCCAAGAGACCCAGTACTTC. Complete variable domain (other parts from reference TRBV7-2 and TRBJ2-5): GAGVSQSPSNKVTEKGKDVELRCDPISGHTALYWYRQSLGQGLEFLIYFQGNSAPDKSGLPSDRFSAERTGGSVSTLTIQRTQQEDSAVYLCASSLRGSQETQYFGPGTRLLVL.

This chain connects TRBV6-2 or TRBV6-3 to TRBJ2-5, with D possibly being TRBD2 (6 bases). The germline V gene encodes CDR1 MNHEY and CDR2 SVGEGT. Trimming removed 0 bases from V and 3 bases from J, with 20 bases in between. The CDR3 is made up of 18 amino acids. CDR3 sequence reads: CASSYSSGQLAWEETQYF. The CDR3 DNA is TGTGCCAGCAGTTACTCCTCCGGACAACTAGCCTGGGAAGAGACCCAGTACTTC.

The chain links TRBV12-3 or TRBV12-4 to TRBJ2-7; no clear D gene. The CDR3 contains 14 residues. The V and J ends lost 3 bases and 3 bases respectively, with 12 bases between them. The CDR3 DNA is TGTGCCAGCAGTTTGTTGGGGTTGGGCTACGAGCAGTACTTC. It encodes CASSLLGLGYEQYF.

The J gene is TRBJ1-6, the V gene TRBV7-2; D unclear. The V and J ends lost 0 bases and 8 bases respectively, with 5 bases between them. The CDR3 runs 13 residues. Germline CDR1 and CDR2: SGHTA and FQGNSA. The CDR3 loop is CASSLASYSPLHF. The CDR3 DNA reads TGTGCCAGCAGCTTAGCGTCTTATTCACCCCTCCACTTT.

This clonotype was seen a few times. The chain links TRBV7-2 to TRBJ2-5; TRBD2 aligns across 7 bases. The J segment lost 3 bases and the V segment lost 2 bases, leaving 3 bases of the junction unmatched. CDR3 size: 14 residues. Germline V gene data show CDR1 as SGHTA and CDR2 as FQGNSA. This chain's CDR3 is CASSLTRGEETQYF. CDR3 in DNA: TGTGCCAGCAGCTTAACCCGGGGGGAAGAGACCCAGTACTTC.

The rearrangement uses TRBV7-6 and TRBJ2-1; no firm D call. Trimming cost V 8 bases and J 0 bases, with 14 bases left between them. Germline V gene lookup returns CDR1 SGHVS and CDR2 FNYEAQ. CDR3 length: 15 amino acids. The CDR3 nucleotides are TGTGCCAGCTTAATTGGGGTGAGCTCCTACAATGAGCAGTTCTTC. Translated, it gives CASLIGVSSYNEQFF.

V usage is TRBV7-2 and J usage is TRBJ2-2, with 11 positions matching TRBD2. Losses at the gene ends were 2 bases for V and 6 bases for J; bases not matched to a gene: 11. Germline assignment: CDR1 SGHTA and CDR2 FQGNSA. CDR3 length: 18 residues. The CDR3, as DNA: TGTGCCAGCAGCTTATCTGCTAGCGGGAGGTTAAAGGCCGGGGAGCTGTTTTTT. Translating it yields CASSLSASGRLKAGELFF.

V and J are TRBV20-1 and TRBJ1-4; 11 nucleotides agree with TRBD1. The CDR3 extends over 15 amino acids. Germline V lookup: CDR1 DFQATT, CDR2 SNEGSKA (reference sequence). The ends lost 7 bases at V and 7 bases at J; junction bases unmatched: 11. The chain's CDR3 is CSGGSGTGGFEKLFF. The CDR3 coding sequence is TGCAGTGGCGGATCCGGGACAGGGGGGTTTGAAAAACTGTTTTTT.

This clonotype was observed once. The chain joins TRBV28 to TRBJ1-5; a possible D gene is TRBD1 (6 bases). V was pared by 3 bases and J by 5 bases, with 11 bases between. The CDR3 has 14 residues. Germline V gene sequence: CDR1 MDHEN, CDR2 SYDVKM. CDR3 nucleotide sequence: TGTGCCAGCAGTTTCGGGACACTTTATCAGCCCCAGCATTTT. Amino acids: CASSFGTLYQPQHF.

V gene TRBV5-1 combines with J gene TRBJ2-3; 11 bases agree with TRBD2. CDR3 length: 17 amino acids. CDR1 is SGHRS, CDR2 YFSETQ, per germline. V lost 4 bases to trimming and J lost 1 base; unmatched junction nucleotides: 8. This chain's CDR3 is CASSLTVTSGGTDTQYF. CDR3 nucleotides: TGCGCCAGCAGCCTGACTGTGACTAGCGGGGGCACAGATACGCAGTATTTT.

The CDR3: CSAPLSYEQYF. The CDR3 DNA reads as TGCAGTGCTCCTCTCTCCTACGAGCAGTACTTC. The genes are TRBV20-1 and TRBJ2-7; D remains unclear. Between the trimmed V and J ends, which lost 5 bases and 0 bases, there was a span of 5 bases. Germline V gene lookup returns CDR1 DFQATT and CDR2 SNEGSKA (reference sequence). The CDR3 covers 11 residues.

The chain is built from TRBV7-6 and TRBJ2-7; 8 positions agree with TRBD2. CDR1 is SGHVS, CDR2 FNYEAQ, per germline. V shed 1 base, J shed 5 bases, and the junction held 4 bases outside the gene matches. This CDR3 comprises 14 residues. The CDR3 region has the DNA TGTGCCAGCAGCTTAGGCGGGAGGCCCCACGAGCAGTACTTC. This gives the protein CASSLGGRPHEQYF.